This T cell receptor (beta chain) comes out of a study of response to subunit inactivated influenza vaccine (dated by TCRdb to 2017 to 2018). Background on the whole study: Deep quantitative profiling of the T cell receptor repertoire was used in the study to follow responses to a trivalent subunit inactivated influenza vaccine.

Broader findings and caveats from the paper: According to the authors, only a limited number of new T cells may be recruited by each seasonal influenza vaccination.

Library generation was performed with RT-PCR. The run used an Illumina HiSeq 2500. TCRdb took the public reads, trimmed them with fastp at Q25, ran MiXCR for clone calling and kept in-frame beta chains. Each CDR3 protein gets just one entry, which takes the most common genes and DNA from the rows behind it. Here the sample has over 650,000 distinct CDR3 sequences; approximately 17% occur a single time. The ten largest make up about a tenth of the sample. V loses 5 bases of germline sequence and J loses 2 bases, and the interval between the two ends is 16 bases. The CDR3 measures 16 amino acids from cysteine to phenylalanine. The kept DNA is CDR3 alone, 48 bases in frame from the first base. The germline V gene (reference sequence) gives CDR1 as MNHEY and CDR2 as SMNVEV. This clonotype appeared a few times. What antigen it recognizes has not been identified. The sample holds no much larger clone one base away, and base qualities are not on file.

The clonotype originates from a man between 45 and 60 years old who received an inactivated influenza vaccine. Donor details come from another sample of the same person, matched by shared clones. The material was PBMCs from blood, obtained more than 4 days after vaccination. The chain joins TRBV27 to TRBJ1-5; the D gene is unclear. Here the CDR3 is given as CASSTWEGVGNQPQHF. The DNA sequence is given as TGTGCCAGCAGTACTTGGGAGGGAGTGGGCAATCAGCCCCAGCATTTT.